This T cell receptor (beta chain) derives from a study of cytomegalovirus exposure and HLA in healthy donors. Study overall: Most donors, approximately 82% of a few hundred genotyped, fell in the Caucasian-associated ancestry cluster.

Study-wide points: In a later analysis, TCR beta V- and J-gene trimming was associated with a missense DCLRE1C variant. Associated with HLA alleles at 0.05 false discovery rate in a later analysis were about 17,000 TCR beta sequences. Common viral pathogens were later found to be apparently linked to several of the most significant clusters.

As to this clone: Antigen unknown.

Germline V gene lookup returns CDR1 SGHVS and CDR2 FNYEAQ. The V gene lost 5 bases and the J gene lost 12 bases, with 14 bases spanning the gap. This CDR3 comprises 13 residues. The PCR had 60 Vbeta and 13 Jbeta primers. The repertoire was sequenced with immunoSEQ multiplex PCR; TCRdb's copy has only in-frame clones and lacks some. The repertoire holds some 120,000 clones, with over 70% as singletons. Sample: PBMCs. This TCR was recovered from a woman aged 18-29 years in good health and CMV-seronegative. This sequence joins TRBV7-6 and TRBJ1-6; the D is unclear. As DNA, the CDR3 is TGTGCCAGCAGCCTGGGTCCGGCGGGACCCCTCCACTTT. Protein product: CASSLGPAGPLHF.